The 10 T cell receptor beta chains presented below share a single source sample, sequenced in a study of blood T cell repertoires in COVID-19. The data were produced by immunoSEQ multiplex PCR, yet TCRdb's version contains in-frame clones alone and is incomplete. The sample yields about 130,000 clones, 85% seen once. Sequencing was performed on peripheral blood. These receptors originate from a woman at least 80 years old with acute or convalescent COVID-19.

The rearrangement uses TRBV6-5 and TRBJ1-4; tentative D call: TRBD1 (5 bases). This CDR3 is built from 15 residues. Germline loops: CDR1 MNHEY, CDR2 SVGAGI. Between the trimmed V and J ends, which lost 8 bases and 0 bases, there was a span of 13 bases. CDR3 residues: CASGGQGTTNEKLFF. For the CDR3, the DNA is TGTGCCAGCGGAGGGCAGGGAACAACTAATGAAAAACTGTTTTTT.

J is TRBJ1-3 and V is TRBV18, with D unclear. V was clipped by 3 bases and J by 4 bases, with 13 bases between them. Germline assignment: CDR1 KGHSH and CDR2 LQKENI. CDR3 length: 15 amino acids. CDR3 in DNA: TGTGCCAGCTCACCCCGGGAAAAAGGAGGAAACACCATATATTTT. As protein: CASSPREKGGNTIYF.

V is TRBV5-1 and J is TRBJ1-1; D is unclear. Trimming took off 2 bases at V and 4 bases at J, with 12 bases between the two ends. This CDR3 contains 14 residues. Germline CDR1 is SGHRS and CDR2 is YFSETQ. The CDR3 sequence: CASSFGSRRTEAFF. In DNA form, the CDR3 reads TGCGCCAGCAGCTTTGGGAGCCGGCGCACTGAAGCTTTCTTT.

The chain is built from TRBV5-1 and TRBJ2-7; D is perhaps TRBD1 (6 bases). Germline V gene lookup returns CDR1 SGHRS and CDR2 YFSETQ. Trimming cost V 4 bases and J 0 bases, with 11 bases left between them. There are 14 residues in the CDR3. In DNA, the CDR3 is TGCGCCAGCAGCAGGACAGCTGCCTCCTACGAGCAGTACTTC. This sequence encodes CASSRTAASYEQYF. The variable domain in full, completed from reference TRBV5-1 and TRBJ2-7, reads KAGVTQTPRYLIKTRGQQVTLSCSPISGHRSVSWYQQTPGQGLQFLFEYFSETQRNKGNFPGRFSGRQFSNSRSEMNVSTLELGDSALYLCASSRTAASYEQYFGPGTRLTVT.

The rearrangement links TRBV2 to TRBJ2-5, with TRBD1 identical over 7 bases. With V trimmed by 6 bases and J by 1 base, 11 bases remained unmatched. From germline, CDR1 is SNHLY and CDR2 FYNNEI. The CDR3 sequence is 16 residues long. CDR3 DNA: TGTGCCAGCAGCCCAGGGGGTTCAGCAAGCCAAGAGACCCAGTACTTC. This translates into CASSPGGSASQETQYF.

V and J are TRBV18 and TRBJ1-2; weak D call: TRBD1 (6 bases). With 0 bases removed from V and 8 bases from J, the gap between germline ends came to 16 bases. The CDR3 consists of 15 residues. The germline gives CDR1 KGHSH, CDR2 LQKENI. As DNA, the CDR3 is TGTGCCAGCTCACCACCCACTATGGGACACGAAGGCTACACCTTC. It codes for CASSPPTMGHEGYTF.

This clone appeared a few times. The junction departs from germline at one end; a sequencing error may be responsible. The CDR3 region has the DNA TGCAGTGCTAGAGATGGAGCGGGGGTTCTCTTC. Its translation is CSARDGAGVLF. The chain carries TRBV20-1 and TRBJ2-7; TRBD2 aligns across 8 bases. CDR3 size: 11 residues. The germline gives CDR1 DFQATT, CDR2 SNEGSKA (reference sequence).

The chain's CDR3 is CASSLDGLQEELFF. The CDR3, as DNA: TGTGCCAGCAGCTTAGATGGGCTACAGGAGGAGCTGTTTTTT. The chain recombines TRBV11-3 with TRBJ2-2, with a tentative D call TRBD1 (5 bases). In germline, CDR1 is SGHNT, CDR2 YENEEA. The CDR3 sequence is 14 residues long. V was cut by 0 bases and J by 10 bases, with 12 bases left in between.

The CDR3 coding sequence is TGTGCCAGCAGCTCGACAGGCAGTGGAAAACTGTTTTTT. This gives the protein CASSSTGSGKLFF. The chain is built from TRBV5-6 and TRBJ1-4; a weak D match, TRBD1 (6 bases). The V and J ends lost 3 bases and 10 bases respectively, with 13 bases between them. Germline values: CDR1 SGHDT, CDR2 YYEEEE. The CDR3 length is 13 residues.

The rearrangement joins TRBV25-1 to TRBJ1-6, with 9 positions matching TRBD1. CDR1 is MGHDK and CDR2 is SYGVNS in the germline V gene. V lost 6 bases to trimming and J lost 7 bases; unmatched junction nucleotides: 7. The CDR3 covers 15 residues. The chain's CDR3 is CASRGQGGWNSPLHF. CDR3 coding DNA: TGTGCCAGCAGGGGACAGGGAGGGTGGAATTCACCCCTCCACTTT. The full variable domain, in which reference TRBV25-1 and TRBJ1-6 provide the parts outside the CDR3, is EADIYQTPRYLVIGTGKKITLECSQTMGHDKMYWYQQDPGMELHLIHYSYGVNSTEKGDLSSESTVSRIRTEHFPLTLESARPSHTSQYLCASRGQGGWNSPLHFGNGTRLTVT.